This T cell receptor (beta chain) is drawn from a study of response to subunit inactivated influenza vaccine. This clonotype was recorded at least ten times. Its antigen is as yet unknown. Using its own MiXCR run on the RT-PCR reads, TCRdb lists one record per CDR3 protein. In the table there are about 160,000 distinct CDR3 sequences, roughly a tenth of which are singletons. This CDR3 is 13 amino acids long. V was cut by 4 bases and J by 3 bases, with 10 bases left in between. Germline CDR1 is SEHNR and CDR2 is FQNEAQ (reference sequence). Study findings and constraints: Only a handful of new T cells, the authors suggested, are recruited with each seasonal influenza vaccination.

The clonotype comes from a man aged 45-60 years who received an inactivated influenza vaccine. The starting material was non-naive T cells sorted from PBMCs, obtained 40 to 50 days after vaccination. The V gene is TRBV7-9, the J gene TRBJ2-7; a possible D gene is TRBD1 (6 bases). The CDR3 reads CASSSGQIYEQYF. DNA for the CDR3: TGTGCCAGCAGCTCAGGACAGATCTACGAGCAGTACTTC.